The 23 T cell receptor beta chains below all came from one sample that was sequenced in a study of metastatic and nonmetastatic thyroid tumors (dated by TCRdb to 2020 to 2022). None of the patients had been given any treatment before thyroid surgery. The library relied on PCR. Sequenced on an Illumina HiSeq 4000. Using fastp trimming at Q25 and MiXCR clonotype assembly, TCRdb reanalyzed the public sequencing data and kept in-frame beta chains. The sample table shows about 85,000 clones, and roughly 8.6% are seen once. The ten largest make up more than 8% of the sample. Sequencing was performed on blood. Every receptor here comes from a female donor with papillary thyroid cancer or a benign thyroid nodule (not recorded which). Some clones in this sample may be carry-over from other donors' samples.

In its sample, this clone was seen many times. The chain joins TRBV19 to TRBJ1-3; D is unclear. The CDR3 extends over 13 amino acids. Looked up from germline, CDR1 is LNHDA and CDR2 is SQIVND (reference sequence). Trimming took off 4 bases at V and 7 bases at J, with 11 bases between the two ends. The CDR3 DNA follows: TGTGCCAGTAGTACTTGGGATCTGAACACCATATATTTT. Amino acid sequence: CASSTWDLNTIYF.

This clone was recorded at least ten times. The genes are TRBV6-1 and TRBJ1-6, with a tentative D call TRBD1 (6 bases). Trimming took 5 bases from V and 9 from J, leaving 17 bases between them. CDR1 is MNHNS and CDR2 is SASEGT in the germline V gene. This CDR3 region has 15 residues. The CDR3 DNA reads TGTGCCAGCAGTATACCTCTGGACAGCTTTTCACCCCTCCACTTT. It specifies CASSIPLDSFSPLHF.

Many counts were recorded for this clone. The gene calls are TRBV20-1 and TRBJ1-1, with TRBD1 as a possible D gene (6 bases). The CDR3 has 14 residues. The germline V gene has CDR1 DFQATT and CDR2 SNEGSKA (reference sequence). V lost 5 bases and J lost 1, with 14 bases in between. Here the CDR3 reads CSAGRGGGNTEAFF. Here the CDR3 DNA reads TGCAGTGCTGGCAGGGGAGGCGGGAACACTGAAGCTTTCTTT.

This clone has at least ten counts. The rearrangement joins TRBV3-1 to TRBJ1-6; 7 bases agree with TRBD1. This CDR3 is 15 amino acids long. V gave up 3 bases and J gave up 9 bases; unmatched junction bases: 8. In germline, CDR1 is LGHDT, CDR2 YNNKEL (reference sequence). CDR3 in amino acids: CASSQGNRGSSPLHF. CDR3 coding DNA: TGTGCCAGCAGCCAGGGGAACAGGGGCTCTTCACCCCTCCACTTT.

This clone has only a few counts. This could be a read error, since a much larger clone is one nucleotide away. This specimen includes other DNA sequences encoding the same CDR3. This rearrangement joins TRBV28 to TRBJ1-2; 9 nucleotides match TRBD1. The CDR3 extends over 16 amino acids. Germline V gene lookup returns CDR1 MDHEN and CDR2 SYDVKM. Germline trimming cut 2 bases from V and 6 bases from J; bases unmatched to any gene: 10. CDR3 sequence reads: CASSLDRGGGYDGYTF. The CDR3 nucleotides are TGTGCCAGCAGTTTAGACAGGGGGGGTGGTTACGATGGCTACACCTTC.

At least ten counts were recorded for this clone. The V gene is TRBV3-1, the J gene TRBJ2-2; D gene unclear. This CDR3 has 16 residues. The V end was cut by 1 base, the J end by 0 bases, with 9 bases between. The germline V gene encodes CDR1 LGHDT and CDR2 YNNKEL (reference sequence). This CDR3 is CASSQGSPANTGELFF. CDR3 nucleotide sequence: TGTGCCAGCAGCCAAGGTTCACCCGCGAACACCGGGGAGCTGTTTTTT.

In this sample, this clone turned up many times. This chain joins TRBV24-1 and TRBJ2-3, with 9 bases that match TRBD2. Trimming cost V 10 bases and J 6 bases; bases outside gene matches: 10. Per the germline V gene, CDR1 is KGHDR and CDR2 is SFDVKD. The CDR3 runs 14 residues. Written as DNA, the CDR3 is TGTGCCACTGCTCCGCGGGGGGGGGCGGATACGCAGTATTTT. Translation gives CATAPRGGADTQYF.

This clone has ten or more counts. The chain combines TRBV7-8 with TRBJ2-1, with TRBD2 matching over 12 bases. V lost 5 bases, J lost 6 bases, and 5 bases stayed unmatched. There are 15 residues in the CDR3. CDR1 and CDR2 (germline): SGHVS, FQNEAQ. CDR3 amino acids: CASSQLAGGPNEQFF. As DNA, the CDR3 is TGTGCCAGCAGCCAACTAGCGGGGGGCCCCAATGAGCAGTTCTTC.

With respect to this clone: This may come from a read error, since a much larger clone is one base off. At the DNA level, this CDR3 is encoded by other sequences in the same sample as well. This chain links TRBV7-4 with TRBJ1-1; TRBD1 is a possible D gene (5 bases). V was pared by 5 bases and J by 4 bases, with 14 bases between. Germline CDR1 SGHVT, CDR2 SQSDAQ. This CDR3 spans 14 amino acids. In nucleotides, the CDR3 is TGTGCCAGCAGCCCCACAGGCATGGTCACTGAAGCTTTCTTT. It is translated as CASSPTGMVTEAFF.

This clone was observed many times. A read error is possible here, since a much larger clone lies one base away. J is TRBJ1-1 and V is TRBV6-5; 7 nucleotides agree with TRBD1. Per the germline V gene, CDR1 is MNHEY and CDR2 is SVGAGI. CDR3 length equals 13 residues. V was pared by 3 bases and J by 7 bases, with 5 bases of the junction left unmatched. The CDR3 spells CASSYIRGDEAFF. The CDR3 coding sequence is TGTGCCAGCAGTTATATCAGGGGGGATGAAGCTTTCTTT.

This clone has at least ten counts. The chain employs TRBV5-6 and TRBJ2-7, with 8 positions matching TRBD2. This CDR3 comprises 15 residues. V lost 4 bases to trimming and J lost 3 bases; unmatched junction nucleotides: 9. CDR1 SGHDT and CDR2 YYEEEE come from the germline V gene. The CDR3 region has the DNA TGTGCCAGCAGCGCATCCTTAGCGGGGAACTACGAGCAGTACTTC. Protein sequence: CASSASLAGNYEQYF.

The rearrangement joins TRBV6-1 to TRBJ1-6; D is ambiguous. In germline, CDR1 is MNHNS, CDR2 SASEGT. The V and J ends lost 0 bases and 6 bases respectively, with 6 bases between them. The CDR3 runs 14 residues. The CDR3 spells CASSEAVSNSPLHF. CDR3 DNA: TGTGCCAGCAGTGAAGCCGTCTCTAATTCACCCCTCCACTTT.

Turning to this clone: A much larger clone lies one base from this, so it may be a read error. The chain joins TRBV10-3 to TRBJ1-5; D gene ambiguous. Trimming took off 0 bases at V and 6 bases at J, with 9 bases between the two ends. This CDR3 has 14 residues. CDR1 and CDR2 (germline): ENHRY, SYGVKD. The CDR3 DNA follows: TGTGCCATCAGTGAGTCGGCGGAGACTCAGCCCCAGCATTTT. Translated, it gives CAISESAETQPQHF.

This clone was counted many times. The chain is built from TRBV7-9 and TRBJ2-7; 7 bases line up with TRBD1. The V and J ends lost 3 bases and 4 bases, in that order; junction bases with no gene match: 6. This CDR3 is 14 amino acids long. CDR1 and CDR2 from the germline V gene are SEHNR and FQNEAQ (reference sequence). CDR3 amino acids: CASSFGGQLYEQYF. The CDR3 DNA sequence: TGTGCCAGCAGCTTTGGGGGACAGCTTTACGAGCAGTACTTC.

Notes on this clone: A junction boundary mismatches the germline segment, possibly from a read error. The same CDR3 arises from other DNA sequences in this sample as well. This sequence joins TRBV5-1 and TRBJ2-5; the match to TRBD1 covers 7 bases. CDR3 length equals 15 residues. Germline CDR1 is SGHRS and CDR2 is YFSETQ. In nucleotides, the CDR3 is TGCGCCAGCAGCTTGTTCGGGGACAGCCAAGAGACACAGTACTTC. Encoded protein: CASSLFGDSQETQYF.

This clone was recorded at least ten times. The chain couples TRBV6-4 to TRBJ1-2, with unresolved D. The length of the CDR3 is 16 residues. Germline V CDR1 and CDR2: MRHNA, SNTAGT. Trimming shortened V by 4 bases and J by 5 bases, and 20 bases separated the two germline ends. CDR3 nucleotides: TGTGCCAGCAGTGTCGGCAGGAGTCCCCTCCGTTATGGCTACACCTTC. This encodes CASSVGRSPLRYGYTF.

This clone has more than one count but fewer than ten. The chain links TRBV6-5 to TRBJ1-6, with D perhaps matching TRBD1 (5 bases). Looked up from germline, CDR1 is MNHEY and CDR2 is SVGAGI. Trimming shortened V by 4 bases and J by 7 bases, and 23 bases separated the two germline ends. The CDR3 consists of 18 residues. The DNA for the CDR3 is TGTGCCAGCAGTTCCGACATCGGGGGGAGGGGTGGGAATTCACCCCTCCACTTT. This gives the protein CASSSDIGGRGGNSPLHF.

Turning to this clone: This could be a read error, since a much larger clone is one nucleotide away. This chain links TRBV6-1 with TRBJ2-1; no clear D. CDR3 length: 14 residues. Looked up from germline, CDR1 is MNHNS and CDR2 is SASEGT. CDR3 protein: CAIWAKSSDNEQLF. The CDR3, as DNA: TGTGCCATCTGGGCCAAATCATCCGACAATGAGCAGTTATTC.

This clone turned up a few times. This chain links TRBV28 with TRBJ2-3, with 7 bases that match TRBD2. Trimming at V came to 3 bases and at J to 3 bases, leaving 6 bases not matched to a gene. CDR3 length: 15 residues. Germline lookup yields CDR1 MDHEN and CDR2 SYDVKM. CDR3 loop: CASSLSGVQTDTQYF. The DNA of the CDR3 is TGTGCCAGCAGTTTGAGCGGGGTCCAAACAGATACGCAGTATTTT.

This clone was counted a few times. The chain carries TRBV6-4 and TRBJ1-6; possibly TRBD1 for D (6 bases). Germline CDR1 and CDR2: MRHNA and SNTAGT. The V end lost 2 bases, the J end lost 3 bases, and 29 bases lay between the germline ends. This CDR3 region has 22 residues. The CDR3 coding sequence is TGTGCCAGCAGTGACCCATCCATTTCCGGGACAATTCCGGGGGGCTATAATTCACCCCTCCACTTT. It yields the protein CASSDPSISGTIPGGYNSPLHF.

This clone was seen at least ten times. The chain recombines TRBV6-2 or TRBV6-3 with TRBJ1-5; D is ambiguous. Trimming cost V 4 bases and J 2 bases, with 6 bases left between them. Germline V lookup: CDR1 MNHEY, CDR2 SVGEGT. The CDR3 contains 13 residues. In DNA, the CDR3 is TGTGCCAGCAGTTTCGGGGGCAATCAGCCCCAGCATTTT. Translation gives CASSFGGNQPQHF.

The table lists this clone with a few counts. Being one base from a much bigger clone, this may be a read error. The J gene is TRBJ1-4, the V gene TRBV10-3; perhaps TRBD1 as D (6 bases). Germline V gives CDR1 ENHRY, CDR2 SYGVKD. This CDR3 is built from 14 residues. V dropped 6 bases and J dropped 11 bases, with 19 bases sitting between them. CDR3 loop: CAIRRTQGLVKLFF. The CDR3 nucleotides read TGTGCCATCAGACGAACGCAGGGGCTCGTGAAACTGTTTTTT.

This clone was counted between two and nine times. J is TRBJ2-3 and V is TRBV4-2; D not certain. The CDR3 length is 16 residues. V lost 3 bases and J lost 0, with 13 bases in between. The germline CDR1 and CDR2 sequences are LGHNA and YNFKEQ. The CDR3 DNA follows: TGTGCCAGCAGCCACGCACATAGCAGCAGCACAGATACGCAGTATTTT. Amino acids: CASSHAHSSSTDTQYF.